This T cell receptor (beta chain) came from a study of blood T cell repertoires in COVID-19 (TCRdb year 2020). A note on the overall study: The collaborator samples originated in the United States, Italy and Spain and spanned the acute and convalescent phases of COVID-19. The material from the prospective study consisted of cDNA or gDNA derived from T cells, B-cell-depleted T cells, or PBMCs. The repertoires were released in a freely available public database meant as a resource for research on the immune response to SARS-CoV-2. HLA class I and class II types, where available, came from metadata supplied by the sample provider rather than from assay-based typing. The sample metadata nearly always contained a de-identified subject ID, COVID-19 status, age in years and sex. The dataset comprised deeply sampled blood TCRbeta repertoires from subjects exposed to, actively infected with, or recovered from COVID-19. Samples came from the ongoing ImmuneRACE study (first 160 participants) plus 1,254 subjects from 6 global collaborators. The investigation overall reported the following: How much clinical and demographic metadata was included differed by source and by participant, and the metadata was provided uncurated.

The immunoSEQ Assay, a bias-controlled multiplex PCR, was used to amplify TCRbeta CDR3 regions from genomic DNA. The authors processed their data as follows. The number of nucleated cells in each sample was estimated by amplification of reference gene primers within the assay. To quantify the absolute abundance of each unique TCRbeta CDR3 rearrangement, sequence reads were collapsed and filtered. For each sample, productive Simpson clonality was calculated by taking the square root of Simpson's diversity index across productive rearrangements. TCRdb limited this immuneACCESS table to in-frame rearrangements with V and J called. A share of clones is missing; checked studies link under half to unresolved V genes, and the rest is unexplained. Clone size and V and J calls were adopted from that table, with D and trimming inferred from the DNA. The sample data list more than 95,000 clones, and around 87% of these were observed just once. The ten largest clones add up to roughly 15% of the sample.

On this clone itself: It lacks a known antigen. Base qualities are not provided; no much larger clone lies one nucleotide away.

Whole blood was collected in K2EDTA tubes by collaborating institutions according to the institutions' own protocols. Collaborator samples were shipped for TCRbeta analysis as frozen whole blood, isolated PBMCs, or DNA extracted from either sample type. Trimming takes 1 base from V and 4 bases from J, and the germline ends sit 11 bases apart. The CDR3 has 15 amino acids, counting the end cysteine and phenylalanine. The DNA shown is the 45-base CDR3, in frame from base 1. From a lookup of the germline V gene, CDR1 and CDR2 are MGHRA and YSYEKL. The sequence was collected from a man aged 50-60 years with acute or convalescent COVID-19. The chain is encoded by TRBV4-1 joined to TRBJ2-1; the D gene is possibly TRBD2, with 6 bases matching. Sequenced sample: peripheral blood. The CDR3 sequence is CASSQGGVPYNEQFF. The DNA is TGCGCCAGCAGCCAAGGGGGGGTTCCTTACAATGAGCAGTTCTTC.